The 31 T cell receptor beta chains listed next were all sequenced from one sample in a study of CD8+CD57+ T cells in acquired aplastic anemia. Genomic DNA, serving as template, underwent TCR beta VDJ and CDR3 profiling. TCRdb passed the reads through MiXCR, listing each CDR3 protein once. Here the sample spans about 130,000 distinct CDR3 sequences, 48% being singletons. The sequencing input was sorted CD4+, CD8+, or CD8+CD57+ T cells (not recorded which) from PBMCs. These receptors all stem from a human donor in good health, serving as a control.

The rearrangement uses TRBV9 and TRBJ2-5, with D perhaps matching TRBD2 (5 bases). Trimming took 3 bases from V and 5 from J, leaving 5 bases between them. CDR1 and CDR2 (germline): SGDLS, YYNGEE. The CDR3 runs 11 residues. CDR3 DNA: TGTGCCAGCAGCGCGGGGGAGACCCAGTACTTC. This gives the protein CASSAGETQYF.

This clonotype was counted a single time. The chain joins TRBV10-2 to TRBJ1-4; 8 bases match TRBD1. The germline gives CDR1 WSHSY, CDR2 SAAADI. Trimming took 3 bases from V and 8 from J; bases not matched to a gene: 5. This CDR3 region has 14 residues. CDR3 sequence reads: CASSDQTGDEKLFF. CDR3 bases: TGCGCCAGCAGTGACCAGACAGGGGACGAAAAACTGTTTTTT.

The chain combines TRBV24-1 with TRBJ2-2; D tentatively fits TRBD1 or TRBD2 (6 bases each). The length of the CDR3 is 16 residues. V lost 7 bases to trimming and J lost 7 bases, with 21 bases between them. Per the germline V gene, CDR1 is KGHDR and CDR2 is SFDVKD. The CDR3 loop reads CATRDQRGGRNGELFF. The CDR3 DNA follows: TGTGCCACCAGGGATCAACGAGGGGGGCGCAACGGGGAGCTGTTTTTT.

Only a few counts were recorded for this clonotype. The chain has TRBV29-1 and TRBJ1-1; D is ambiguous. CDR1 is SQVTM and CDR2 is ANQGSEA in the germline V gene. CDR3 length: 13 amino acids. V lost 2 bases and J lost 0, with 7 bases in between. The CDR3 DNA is TGCAGCGTTGAACCCCAATTGAACACTGAAGCTTTCTTT. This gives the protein CSVEPQLNTEAFF.

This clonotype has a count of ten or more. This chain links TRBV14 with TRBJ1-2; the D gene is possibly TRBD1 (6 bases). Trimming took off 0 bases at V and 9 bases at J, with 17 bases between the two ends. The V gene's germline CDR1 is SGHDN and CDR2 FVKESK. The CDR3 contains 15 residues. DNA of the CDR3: TGTGCCAGCAGCCAAGATGTGGCAGGGGCGGAGAGCTACACCTTC. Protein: CASSQDVAGAESYTF. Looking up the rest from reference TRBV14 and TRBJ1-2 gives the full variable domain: EAGVTQFPSHSVIEKGQTVTLRCDPISGHDNLYWYRRVMGKEIKFLLHFVKESKQDESGMPNNRFLAERTGGTYSTLKVQPAELEDSGVYFCASSQDVAGAESYTFGSGTRLTVV.

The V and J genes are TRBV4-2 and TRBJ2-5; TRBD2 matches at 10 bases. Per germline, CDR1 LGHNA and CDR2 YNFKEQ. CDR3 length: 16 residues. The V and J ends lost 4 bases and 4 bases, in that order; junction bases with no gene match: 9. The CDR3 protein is CASSPRGTSEGETQYF. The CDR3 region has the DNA TGTGCCAGCAGCCCACGCGGGACTAGCGAGGGAGAGACCCAGTACTTC.

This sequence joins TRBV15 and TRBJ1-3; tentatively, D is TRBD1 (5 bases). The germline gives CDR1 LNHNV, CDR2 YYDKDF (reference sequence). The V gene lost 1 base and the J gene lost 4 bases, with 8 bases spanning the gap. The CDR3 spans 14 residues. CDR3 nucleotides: TGTGCCACCAGCAGAGGGCCAGGGGGAAACACCATATATTTT. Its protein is CATSRGPGGNTIYF.

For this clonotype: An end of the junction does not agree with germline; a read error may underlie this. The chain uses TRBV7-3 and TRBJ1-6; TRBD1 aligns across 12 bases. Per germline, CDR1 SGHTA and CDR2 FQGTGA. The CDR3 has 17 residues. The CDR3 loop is CASRLKGTGGLDSPLRF. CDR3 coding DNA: TGTGCCAGCAGACTTAAAGGGACAGGGGGCTTAGATTCACCCCTCCGCTTT. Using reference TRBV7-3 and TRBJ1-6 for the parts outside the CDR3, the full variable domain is GAGVSQTPSNKVTEKGKYVELRCDPISGHTALYWYRQSLGQGPEFLIYFQGTGAADDSGLPNDRFFAVRPEGSVSTLKIQRTERGDSAVYLCASRLKGTGGLDSPLRFGNGTRLTVT.

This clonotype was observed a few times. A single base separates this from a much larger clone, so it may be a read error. The CDR3 loop reads CAINGAGRYGYTF. The CDR3 DNA follows: TGTGCCATCAACGGCGCGGGACGCTATGGCTACACCTTC. The chain couples TRBV10-3 to TRBJ1-2, with a tentative D call TRBD1 (5 bases). The CDR3 covers 13 residues. Germline loops: CDR1 ENHRY, CDR2 SYGVKD. V was shortened by 7 bases and J by 4 bases, with 13 bases between the two germline ends.

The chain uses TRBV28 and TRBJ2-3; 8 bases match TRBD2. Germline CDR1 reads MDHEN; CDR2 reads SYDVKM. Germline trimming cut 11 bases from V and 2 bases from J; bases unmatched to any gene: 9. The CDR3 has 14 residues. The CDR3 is CAHRGGGFTDTQYF. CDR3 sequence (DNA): TGTGCCCACCGGGGCGGGGGGTTCACAGATACGCAGTATTTT.

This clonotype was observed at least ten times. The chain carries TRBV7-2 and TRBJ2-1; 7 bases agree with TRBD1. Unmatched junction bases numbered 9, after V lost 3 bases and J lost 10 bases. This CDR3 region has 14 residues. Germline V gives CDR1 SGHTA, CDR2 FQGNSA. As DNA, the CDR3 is TGTGCCAGCAGCTTGCAGACAGGGTACGACGAGCAGTTCTTC. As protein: CASSLQTGYDEQFF.

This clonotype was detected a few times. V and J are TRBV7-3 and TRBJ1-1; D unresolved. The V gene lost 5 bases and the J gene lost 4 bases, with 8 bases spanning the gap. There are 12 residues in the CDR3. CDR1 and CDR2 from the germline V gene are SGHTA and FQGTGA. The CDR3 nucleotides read TGTGCCAGCAGCGCTCAGAGCACTGAAGCTTTCTTT. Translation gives CASSAQSTEAFF.

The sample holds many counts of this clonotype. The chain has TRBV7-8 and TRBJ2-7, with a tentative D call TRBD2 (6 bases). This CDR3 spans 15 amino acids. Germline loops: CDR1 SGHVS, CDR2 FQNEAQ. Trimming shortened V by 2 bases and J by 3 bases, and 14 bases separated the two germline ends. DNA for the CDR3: TGTGCCAGCAGCTTAAGGGGACTTGAAATCTACGAGCAGTACTTC. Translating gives CASSLRGLEIYEQYF. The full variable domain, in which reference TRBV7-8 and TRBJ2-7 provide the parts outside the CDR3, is GAGVSQSPRYKVAKRGQDVALRCDPISGHVSLFWYQQALGQGPEFLTYFQNEAQLDKSGLPSDRFFAERPEGSVSTLKIQRTQQEDSAVYLCASSLRGLEIYEQYFGPGTRLTVT.

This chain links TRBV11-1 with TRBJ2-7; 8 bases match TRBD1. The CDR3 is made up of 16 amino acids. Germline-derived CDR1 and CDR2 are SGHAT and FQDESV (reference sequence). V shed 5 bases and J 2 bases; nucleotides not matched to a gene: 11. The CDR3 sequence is CASSPARTGRAYEQYF. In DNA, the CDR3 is TGTGCCAGCAGCCCTGCTAGGACAGGGAGAGCCTACGAGCAGTACTTC.

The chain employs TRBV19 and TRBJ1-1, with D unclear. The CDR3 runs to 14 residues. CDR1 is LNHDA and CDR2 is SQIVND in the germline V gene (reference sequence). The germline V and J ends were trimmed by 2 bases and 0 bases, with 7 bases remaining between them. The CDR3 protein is CASSILAVNTEAFF. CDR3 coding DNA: TGTGCCAGTAGTATATTGGCAGTGAACACTGAAGCTTTCTTT.

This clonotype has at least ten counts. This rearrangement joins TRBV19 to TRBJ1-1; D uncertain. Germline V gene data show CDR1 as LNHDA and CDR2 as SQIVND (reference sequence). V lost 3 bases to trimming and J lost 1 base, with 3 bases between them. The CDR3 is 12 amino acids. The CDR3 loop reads CASSIQNTEAFF. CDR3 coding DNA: TGTGCCAGTAGTATCCAGAACACTGAAGCTTTCTTT. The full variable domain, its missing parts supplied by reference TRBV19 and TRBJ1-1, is DGGITQSPKYLFRKEGQNVTLSCEQNLNHDAMYWYRQDPGQGLRLIYYSQIVNDFQKGDIAEGYSVSREKKESFPLTVTSAQKNPTAFYLCASSIQNTEAFFGQGTRLTVV.

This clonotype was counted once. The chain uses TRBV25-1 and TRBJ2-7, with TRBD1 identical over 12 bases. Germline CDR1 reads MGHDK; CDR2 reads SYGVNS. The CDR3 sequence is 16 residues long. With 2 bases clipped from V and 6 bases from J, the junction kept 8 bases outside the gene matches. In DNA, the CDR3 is TGTGCCAGCAGTGAAACCGGTGGGACAGGGGGCGCCGAGCAGTACTTC. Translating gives CASSETGGTGGAEQYF.

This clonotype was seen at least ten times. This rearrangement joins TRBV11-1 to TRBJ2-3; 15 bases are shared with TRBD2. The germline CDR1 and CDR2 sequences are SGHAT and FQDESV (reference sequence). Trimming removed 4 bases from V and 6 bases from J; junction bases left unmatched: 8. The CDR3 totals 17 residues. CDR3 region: CASSSGGTSGGSDTQYF. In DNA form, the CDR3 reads TGTGCCAGCAGCTCAGGCGGGACTAGCGGGGGGTCGGATACGCAGTATTTT.

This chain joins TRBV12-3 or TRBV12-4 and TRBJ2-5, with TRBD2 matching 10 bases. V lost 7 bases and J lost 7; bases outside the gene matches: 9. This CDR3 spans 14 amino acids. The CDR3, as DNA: TGTGCCAGCACCGGAGCGGGGGGGCTGGGGACCCAGTACTTC. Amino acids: CASTGAGGLGTQYF.

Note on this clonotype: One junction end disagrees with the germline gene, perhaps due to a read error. The CDR3 nucleotides read TGTGCCCGTAGTATTTCAGTCAGGGACAGGGCTCCCTATGGCTACACCTTC. Amino acid sequence: CARSISVRDRAPYGYTF. This sequence joins TRBV19 and TRBJ1-2, with 9 bases identical to TRBD1. This CDR3 spans 17 amino acids. Germline V gene data show CDR1 as LNHDA and CDR2 as SQIVND (reference sequence). Variable domain in full (rest from reference TRBV19 and TRBJ1-2): DGGITQSPKYLFRKEGQNVTLSCEQNLNHDAMYWYRQDPGQGLRLIYYSQIVNDFQKGDIAEGYSVSREKKESFPLTVTSAQKNPTAFYLCARSISVRDRAPYGYTFGSGTRLTVV.

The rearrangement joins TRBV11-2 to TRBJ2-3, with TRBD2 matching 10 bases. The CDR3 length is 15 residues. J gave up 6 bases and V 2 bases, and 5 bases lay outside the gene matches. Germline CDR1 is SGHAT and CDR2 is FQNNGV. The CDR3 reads CASSLQAGGQDTQYF. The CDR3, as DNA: TGTGCCAGCAGCTTACAAGCGGGGGGGCAGGATACGCAGTATTTT.

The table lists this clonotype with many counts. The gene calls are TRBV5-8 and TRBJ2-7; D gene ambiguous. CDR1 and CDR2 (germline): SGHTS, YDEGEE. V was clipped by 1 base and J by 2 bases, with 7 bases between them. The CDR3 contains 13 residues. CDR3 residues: CASSLLQAYEQYF. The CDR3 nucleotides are TGTGCCAGCAGCTTGCTGCAGGCCTACGAGCAGTACTTC.

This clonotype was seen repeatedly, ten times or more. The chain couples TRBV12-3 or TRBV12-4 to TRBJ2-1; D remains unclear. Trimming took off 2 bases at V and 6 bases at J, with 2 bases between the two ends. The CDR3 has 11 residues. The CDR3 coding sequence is TGTGCCAGCAGTTTAACCAATGAGCAGTTCTTC. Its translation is CASSLTNEQFF.

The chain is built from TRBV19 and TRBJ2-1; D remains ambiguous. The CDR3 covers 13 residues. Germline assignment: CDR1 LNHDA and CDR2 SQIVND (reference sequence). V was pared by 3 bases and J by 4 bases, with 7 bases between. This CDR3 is CASSISRYNEQFF. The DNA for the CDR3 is TGTGCCAGTAGTATCAGCCGATACAATGAGCAGTTCTTC.

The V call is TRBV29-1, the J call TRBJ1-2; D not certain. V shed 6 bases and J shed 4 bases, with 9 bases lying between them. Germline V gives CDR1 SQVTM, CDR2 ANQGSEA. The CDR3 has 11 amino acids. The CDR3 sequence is CSVRFTYGYTF. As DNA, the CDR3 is TGCAGCGTCAGGTTTACCTATGGCTACACCTTC.

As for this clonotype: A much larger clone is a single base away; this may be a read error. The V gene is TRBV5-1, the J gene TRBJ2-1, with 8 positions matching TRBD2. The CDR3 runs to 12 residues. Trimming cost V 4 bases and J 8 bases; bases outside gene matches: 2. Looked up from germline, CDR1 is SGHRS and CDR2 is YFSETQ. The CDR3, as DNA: TGCGCCAGCAGCCTGCGGGGGGATGAGCAGTTCTTC. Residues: CASSLRGDEQFF.

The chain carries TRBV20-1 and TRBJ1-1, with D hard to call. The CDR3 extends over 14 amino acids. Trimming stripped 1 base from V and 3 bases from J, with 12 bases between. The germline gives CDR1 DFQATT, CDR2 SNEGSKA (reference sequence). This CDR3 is CSARGLPGDTEAFF. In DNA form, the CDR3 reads TGCAGTGCTAGAGGGCTTCCAGGAGACACTGAAGCTTTCTTT.

The CDR3 here is CSARETGGNEQFF. DNA for the CDR3: TGCAGTGCTAGAGAAACGGGGGGGAATGAGCAGTTCTTC. The chain employs TRBV20-1 and TRBJ2-1, with 8 bases aligning to TRBD2. The CDR3 sequence is 13 residues long. V dropped 0 bases and J dropped 7; count of bases not matched to a gene: 2. CDR1 is DFQATT and CDR2 is SNEGSKA in the germline V gene (reference sequence).

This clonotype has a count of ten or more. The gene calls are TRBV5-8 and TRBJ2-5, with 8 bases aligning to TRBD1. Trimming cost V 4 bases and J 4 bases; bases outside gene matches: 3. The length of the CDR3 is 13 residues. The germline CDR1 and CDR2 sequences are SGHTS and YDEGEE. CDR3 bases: TGTGCCAGCAGCCGAGACAGGGGAGAGACCCAGTACTTC. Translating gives CASSRDRGETQYF.

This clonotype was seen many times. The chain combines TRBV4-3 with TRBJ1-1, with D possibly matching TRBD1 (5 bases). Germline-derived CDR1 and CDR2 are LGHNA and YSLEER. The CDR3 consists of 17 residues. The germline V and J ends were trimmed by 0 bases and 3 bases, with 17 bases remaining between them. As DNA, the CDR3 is TGCGCCAGCAGCCAAGATCTTGGGGCAGGGACGTACACTGAAGCTTTCTTT. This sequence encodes CASSQDLGAGTYTEAFF.

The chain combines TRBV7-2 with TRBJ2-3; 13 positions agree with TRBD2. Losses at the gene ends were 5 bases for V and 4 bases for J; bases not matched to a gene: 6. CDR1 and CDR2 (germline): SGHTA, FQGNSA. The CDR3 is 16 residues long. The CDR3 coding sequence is TGTGCCAGCAGCCCCGTTGGGACTAGCGGGGCAGATACGCAGTATTTT. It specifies CASSPVGTSGADTQYF.